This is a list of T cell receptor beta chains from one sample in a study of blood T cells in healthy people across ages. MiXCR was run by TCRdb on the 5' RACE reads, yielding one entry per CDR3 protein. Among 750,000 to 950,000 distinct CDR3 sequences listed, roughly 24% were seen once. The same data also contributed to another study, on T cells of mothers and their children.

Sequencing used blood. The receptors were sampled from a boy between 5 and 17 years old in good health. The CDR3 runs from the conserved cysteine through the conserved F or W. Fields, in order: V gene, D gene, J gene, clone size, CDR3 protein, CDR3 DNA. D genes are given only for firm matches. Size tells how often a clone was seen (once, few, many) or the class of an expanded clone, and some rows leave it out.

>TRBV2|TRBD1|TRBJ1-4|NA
CDSSVGTDEKLFF
TGTGACAGCAGTGTGGGGACAGACGAAAAACTGTTTTTT
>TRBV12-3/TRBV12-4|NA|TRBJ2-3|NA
CASSLRLSAGTDTQYF
TGTGCCAGCAGTTTAAGGCTAAGCGCCGGCACAGATACGCAGTATTTT
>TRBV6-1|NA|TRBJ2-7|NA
CASSEDVVVSYEQYF
TGTGCCAGCAGTGAAGATGTGGTAGTTTCCTACGAGCAGTACTTC
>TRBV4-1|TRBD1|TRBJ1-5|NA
CASSQGAGQGDQPQHF
TGCGCCAGCAGCCAGGGGGCGGGTCAGGGGGATCAGCCCCAGCATTTT
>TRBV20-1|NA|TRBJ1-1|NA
CSASRDTNTEAFF
TGCAGTGCTAGTCGGGACACGAACACTGAAGCTTTCTTT
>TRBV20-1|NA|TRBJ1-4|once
CSVGFNEKLFF
TGCAGTGTCGGGTTTAATGAAAAACTGTTTTTT
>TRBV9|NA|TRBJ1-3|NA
CASSVGSGSGNTIYF
TGTGCCAGCAGCGTAGGATCGGGGAGCGGAAACACCATATATTTT
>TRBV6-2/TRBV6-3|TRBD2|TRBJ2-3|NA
CASSYGSGGTSTDTQYF
TGTGCCAGCAGTTACGGATCGGGGGGGACTAGCACAGATACGCAGTATTTT
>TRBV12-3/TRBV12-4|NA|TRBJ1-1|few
CASRFKGRFGEVANTEAFF
TGTGCCAGCAGGTTTAAAGGGCGGTTTGGGGAAGTGGCGAACACTGAAGCTTTCTTT
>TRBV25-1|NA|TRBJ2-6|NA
CASSGGPLKGGANVLTF
TGTGCCAGCAGCGGCGGTCCCCTTAAAGGGGGGGCCAACGTCCTGACTTTC
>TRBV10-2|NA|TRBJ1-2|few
CASSERSNYGYTF
TGCGCCAGCAGTGAACGGTCTAACTATGGCTACACCTTC
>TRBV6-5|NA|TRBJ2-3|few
CASSYRRGVGDTQYF
TGTGCCAGCAGTTACCGGAGAGGAGTAGGAGATACGCAGTATTTT
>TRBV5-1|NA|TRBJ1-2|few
CASSPSPGLGYTF
TGCGCCAGCAGCCCGTCACCGGGGCTCGGCTACACCTTC
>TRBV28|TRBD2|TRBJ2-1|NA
CASSPGTSGRAEQFF
TGTGCCAGCAGTCCGGGGACTAGCGGGAGGGCGGAGCAGTTCTTC
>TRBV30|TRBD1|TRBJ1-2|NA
CARWTGLYGYTF
TGTGCCCGTTGGACAGGGCTCTATGGCTACACCTTC
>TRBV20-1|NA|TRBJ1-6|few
CSARVGAGNSPLHF
TGCAGTGCTAGGGTTGGGGCGGGGAATTCACCCCTCCACTTT
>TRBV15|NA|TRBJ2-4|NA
CATAPRSMNIQYF
TGTGCCACCGCGCCTCGATCAATGAACATTCAGTACTTC
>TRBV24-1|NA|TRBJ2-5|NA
CATSDLHSGETQYF
TGTGCCACCAGTGATTTGCACAGCGGGGAGACCCAGTACTTC
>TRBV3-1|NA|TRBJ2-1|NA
CASSQVRGGRRHEQFF
TGTGCCAGCAGCCAAGTCCGCGGGGGCCGTCGGCATGAGCAGTTCTTC
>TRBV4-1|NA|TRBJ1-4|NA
CASSQDRLEEKLFF
TGCGCCAGCAGCCAAGATCGTCTAGAGGAAAAACTGTTTTTT
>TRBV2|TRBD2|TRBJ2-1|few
CASRRASGGAGEQFF
TGTGCCAGCAGGCGGGCTAGCGGGGGGGCAGGAGAGCAGTTCTTC
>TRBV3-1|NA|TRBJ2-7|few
CASSSAGNEQYF
TGTGCCAGCAGCTCGGCGGGGAACGAGCAGTACTTC
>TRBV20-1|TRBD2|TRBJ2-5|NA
CSARVSLAGGETQYF
TGCAGTGCTAGAGTTTCATTAGCGGGGGGAGAGACCCAGTACTTC
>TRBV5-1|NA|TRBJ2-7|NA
CASSLVATYEQYF
TGCGCCAGCAGCTTGGTGGCTACCTACGAGCAGTACTTC
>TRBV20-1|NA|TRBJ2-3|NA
CSAHKASTQYF
TGCAGTGCTCACAAGGCAAGTACGCAGTATTTT
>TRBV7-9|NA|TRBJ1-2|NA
CASSDGPPGGYTF
TGTGCCAGCAGCGACGGGCCGCCGGGTGGCTACACCTTC
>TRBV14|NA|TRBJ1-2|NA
CASSQMGPYGYTF
TGTGCCAGCAGCCAAATGGGCCCCTATGGCTACACCTTT
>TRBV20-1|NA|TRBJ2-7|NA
CSASGTSSYEQYF
TGCAGTGCTAGTGGGACAAGTTCCTACGAGCAGTACTTC